Shown below are 22 T cell receptor beta chains from a single sample sequenced in a study of shared clonotypes between healthy human individuals. CD45RO-negative CD8 cells positively selected for CCR7 made up the naive population, which excluded terminally differentiated effector memory CD45RA+ cells. Some clones are missing from TCRdb's copy, which holds only in-frame ones; the method was immunoSEQ multiplex PCR. This table holds hundreds of thousands of clones, 95% to 98% found once. Sequencing was done on a sample of naive CD8+ T cells sorted from blood. All receptors derive from a man aged 25-45 years in good health.

The V and J genes are TRBV9 and TRBJ2-5; TRBD2 agrees at 8 bases. The CDR3 length is 18 residues. V trimming: 4 bases; J trimming: 4 bases; junction bases outside the gene matches: 18. CDR1 SGDLS and CDR2 YYNGEE come from the germline V gene. This CDR3 is CASSSGHSIAGRGETQYF. In DNA form, the CDR3 reads TGTGCCAGCAGCTCAGGACACTCAATAGCGGGACGGGGAGAGACCCAGTACTTC.

This clone has just one count. This chain connects TRBV5-1 to TRBJ2-1, with a possible D match to TRBD1 (6 bases). Looked up from germline, CDR1 is SGHRS and CDR2 is YFSETQ. The CDR3 has 15 residues. V lost 0 bases, J lost 6 bases, and 13 bases lay in between. The CDR3 bases are TGCGCCAGCAGCTTGGCACAGGGTTGGATCAATGAGCAGTTCTTC. Translated: CASSLAQGWINEQFF.

This rearrangement joins TRBV7-9 to TRBJ2-1, with D possibly matching TRBD1 (6 bases). V was pared by 2 bases and J by 7 bases, with 15 bases between. The CDR3 length is 15 residues. Germline CDR1 reads SEHNR; CDR2 reads FQNEAQ (reference sequence). The CDR3 reads CASSLSMGATNEQFF. CDR3 bases: TGTGCCAGCAGCTTATCTATGGGGGCAACTAATGAGCAGTTCTTC.

This chain connects TRBV28 to TRBJ2-1; the D is unclear. Trimming left V 3 bases short and J 6 bases short, with 12 bases between. The CDR3 is 14 amino acids. CDR1 is MDHEN and CDR2 is SYDVKM in the germline V gene. The chain's CDR3 is CASSFFGRPNEQFF. The CDR3 DNA is TGTGCCAGCAGTTTTTTTGGCAGACCCAATGAGCAGTTCTTC.

The chain uses TRBV9 and TRBJ2-1; 11 nucleotides match TRBD2. Trimming took 4 bases from V and 6 from J; bases not matched to a gene: 9. Germline assignment: CDR1 SGDLS and CDR2 YYNGEE. The CDR3 contains 16 residues. The CDR3 reads CASSPSPGLAVNEQFF. The CDR3 nucleotides are TGTGCCAGCAGCCCCTCCCCGGGACTAGCGGTCAATGAGCAGTTCTTC.

This clone was observed a single time. The same CDR3 can be traced to other DNA sequences in this sample. The chain couples TRBV9 to TRBJ2-7; tentative D call: TRBD1 (6 bases). The germline CDR1 and CDR2 sequences are SGDLS and YYNGEE. Trimming took 0 bases from V and 0 from J, leaving 10 bases between them. This CDR3 is 15 amino acids long. The DNA of the CDR3 is TGTGCCAGCAGCGTAGGAGGGGGAGTCTCCTACGAGCAGTACTTC. The encoded protein is CASSVGGGVSYEQYF.

This clone was detected once. The chain combines TRBV5-4 with TRBJ2-7; maybe TRBD2 (6 bases). Germline loops: CDR1 SGHNT, CDR2 YYREEE (reference sequence). This CDR3 is built from 12 residues. Trimming shortened V by 0 bases and J by 7 bases, and 8 bases separated the two germline ends. Here the CDR3 DNA reads TGTGCCAGCAGCTTGGTAGCGGCAGAGCAGTACTTC. Translation gives CASSLVAAEQYF.

The chain employs TRBV25-1 and TRBJ2-1; D remains ambiguous. V gave up 3 bases and J gave up 8 bases, with 5 bases separating them. CDR3 size: 11 residues. Germline loops: CDR1 MGHDK, CDR2 SYGVNS. DNA of the CDR3: TGTGCCAGCAGTGAGGGATATGAGCAGTTCTTC. This codes for CASSEGYEQFF. The whole variable domain, filled in from reference TRBV25-1 and TRBJ2-1, reads EADIYQTPRYLVIGTGKKITLECSQTMGHDKMYWYQQDPGMELHLIHYSYGVNSTEKGDLSSESTVSRIRTEHFPLTLESARPSHTSQYLCASSEGYEQFFGPGTRLTVL.

The gene calls are TRBV10-2 and TRBJ2-1, with TRBD2 matching 12 bases. The junction had 11 bases not matched to a gene; V was cut back by 10 bases and J by 10 bases. Germline V gives CDR1 WSHSY, CDR2 SAAADI. This CDR3 contains 14 residues. The CDR3 loop is CATQGLAGGWEQFF. The CDR3 DNA reads TGCGCCACCCAGGGGCTAGCGGGAGGGTGGGAGCAGTTCTTC.

V is TRBV7-9 and J is TRBJ2-1; D not resolved. The CDR3 has 14 residues. Germline V gene sequence: CDR1 SEHNR, CDR2 FQNEAQ (reference sequence). V dropped 3 bases and J dropped 2 bases, with 8 bases sitting between them. In DNA, the CDR3 is TGTGCCAGCAGCTTTCCCGACGCCTACAATGAGCAGTTCTTC. Its protein is CASSFPDAYNEQFF.

The genes are TRBV6-4 and TRBJ2-3, with D unclear. CDR1 MRHNA and CDR2 SNTAGT come from the germline V gene. Trimming removed 2 bases from V and 2 bases from J, with 5 bases in between. CDR3 length: 13 amino acids. The chain's CDR3 is CASSDPDTDTQYF. The DNA for the CDR3 is TGTGCCAGCAGTGACCCGGACACAGATACGCAGTATTTT.

This chain joins TRBV10-2 and TRBJ2-3; 9 nucleotides line up with TRBD2. Germline V gene lookup returns CDR1 WSHSY and CDR2 SAAADI. Losses at the gene ends were 4 bases for V and 4 bases for J; bases not matched to a gene: 6. The CDR3 is made up of 15 amino acids. CDR3 in amino acids: CASSVGTSSADTQYF. CDR3 coding DNA: TGCGCCAGCAGTGTGGGGACTAGCAGCGCAGATACGCAGTATTTT.

The chain is built from TRBV19 and TRBJ1-5, with D perhaps TRBD1 (5 bases). Trimming took 4 bases from V and 0 from J, leaving 16 bases between them. In germline, CDR1 is LNHDA, CDR2 SQIVND (reference sequence). The CDR3 loop spans 17 amino acids. The CDR3 DNA is TGTGCCAGTAGTAGACTCCCCCGGGGGTATAGCAATCAGCCCCAGCATTTT. As protein: CASSRLPRGYSNQPQHF.

The chain combines TRBV19 with TRBJ2-7; maybe TRBD1 (5 bases). This CDR3 contains 13 residues. From germline, CDR1 is LNHDA and CDR2 SQIVND (reference sequence). The V end was cut by 5 bases, the J end by 2 bases, with 10 bases between. The CDR3 spells CASSYRIAYEQYF. The CDR3 coding sequence is TGTGCCAGTAGTTACAGGATAGCCTACGAGCAGTACTTC.

J is TRBJ2-7 and V is TRBV4-3; 8 bases fit TRBD1. Germline V gives CDR1 LGHNA, CDR2 YSLEER. Trimming removed 4 bases from V and 2 bases from J; junction bases left unmatched: 4. This CDR3 comprises 14 residues. CDR3 bases: TGCGCCAGCAGCCGAGACAGGGGCCCCTACGAGCAGTACTTC. Protein sequence: CASSRDRGPYEQYF.

This clone was counted a single time. This chain uses TRBV5-1 with TRBJ2-1; D is unclear. Germline CDR1 SGHRS, CDR2 YFSETQ. The CDR3 is 15 residues long. V gave up 0 bases and J gave up 4 bases, with 11 bases separating them. CDR3 residues: CASSLDNWGYNEQFF. The CDR3 nucleotides read TGCGCCAGCAGCTTGGATAATTGGGGATACAATGAGCAGTTCTTC.

This chain connects TRBV19 to TRBJ2-2, with 8 bases fitting TRBD1. CDR3 length: 20 residues. With 3 bases clipped from V and 3 bases from J, the junction kept 18 bases outside the gene matches. Per the germline V gene, CDR1 is LNHDA and CDR2 is SQIVND (reference sequence). The CDR3 DNA reads TGTGCCAGTAGTATCGGCTTATCCCCTAGACAGGGGTCACACACCGGGGAGCTGTTTTTT. The encoded protein is CASSIGLSPRQGSHTGELFF.

V and J are TRBV4-1 and TRBJ2-7; 13 bases are a match to TRBD2. Unmatched junction bases numbered 9, after V lost 0 bases and J lost 1 base. Germline lookup yields CDR1 MGHRA and CDR2 YSYEKL. The length of the CDR3 is 19 residues. The CDR3 DNA is TGCGCCAGCAGCCAAGATACCTCGGGACTAGCGGGATTGTCCTACGAGCAGTACTTC. Its protein is CASSQDTSGLAGLSYEQYF.

This clone was seen just once. V and J are TRBV7-9 and TRBJ1-1; D remains ambiguous. Trimming removed 3 bases from V and 2 bases from J, with 13 bases in between. CDR3 length: 15 residues. Germline V gives CDR1 SEHNR, CDR2 FQNEAQ (reference sequence). The CDR3 here is CASSFFPGANTEAFF. The CDR3, as DNA: TGTGCCAGCAGCTTCTTCCCAGGAGCTAACACTGAAGCTTTCTTT.

V gene TRBV29-1 combines with J gene TRBJ2-7, with 10 bases identical to TRBD2. Germline lookup yields CDR1 SQVTM and CDR2 ANQGSEA. The CDR3 sequence is 13 residues long. Trimming cost V 8 bases and J 1 base; bases outside gene matches: 5. The CDR3 is CSFRTSGSYEQYF. The CDR3 nucleotides read TGCAGCTTTAGGACTAGCGGATCCTACGAGCAGTACTTC.

The rearrangement links TRBV11-3 to TRBJ2-2; 8 bases are shared with TRBD1. The CDR3 extends over 20 amino acids. The germline V gene has CDR1 SGHNT and CDR2 YENEEA. V gave up 5 bases and J gave up 2 bases; unmatched junction bases: 19. CDR3 loop: CASSPVFPSRDRPNTGELFF. CDR3 bases: TGTGCCAGCAGCCCAGTCTTTCCATCCCGGGACAGGCCTAACACCGGGGAGCTGTTTTTT.

This sequence joins TRBV27 and TRBJ2-1, with a possible D match to TRBD2 (6 bases). This CDR3 is 16 amino acids long. V dropped 6 bases and J dropped 4 bases, with 19 bases sitting between them. The germline CDR1 and CDR2 sequences are MNHEY and SMNVEV (reference sequence). CDR3 region: CASRVGETRSYNEQFF. The CDR3 bases are TGTGCCAGCAGGGTTGGGGAGACTAGAAGTTACAATGAGCAGTTCTTC.